A single sample is the source of the 28 T cell receptor beta chains below, sequenced in a study of T-cell memory formation after mild COVID-19. One entry per CDR3 protein, called by TCRdb with MiXCR from the 5' RACE reads. Here the sample spans under 300,000 distinct CDR3 sequences, 8% to 10% being singletons. The sequencing sample was made of PBMCs or a T cell subset sorted from them (not recorded which). Every receptor here comes from a man in his late teens or twenties who had mild COVID-19 (a few samples of this study predate the infection). Cell type and time point are not known.

This clonotype was observed a handful of times. CDR3: CASSLIGGDTDTQYF. The CDR3 DNA reads as TGTGCCAGCAGCTTAATCGGGGGGGACACAGATACGCAGTATTTT. The chain couples TRBV11-2 to TRBJ2-3; 8 bases agree with TRBD2. The CDR3 length is 15 residues. Trimming cost V 2 bases and J 2 bases; bases outside gene matches: 3. Germline assignment: CDR1 SGHAT and CDR2 FQNNGV.

V is TRBV6-2 or TRBV6-3 and J is TRBJ1-3; possible D gene TRBD1, 5 bases. The germline V gene has CDR1 MNHEY and CDR2 SVGEGT. The CDR3 sequence is 17 residues long. Trimming stripped 7 bases from V and 4 bases from J, with 23 bases between. In DNA form, the CDR3 reads TGTGCCAGCAACTGGGGCTCGGGGCCTCTCTTCGGAAACACCATATATTTT. Protein sequence: CASNWGSGPLFGNTIYF.

This clonotype was found a few times. V and J are TRBV6-4 and TRBJ1-1; D is undetermined. This CDR3 region has 15 residues. Trimming removed 0 bases at V and 0 bases at J, with 8 bases between. Germline values: CDR1 MRHNA, CDR2 SNTAGT. CDR3 in amino acids: CASSDSIEMNTEAFF. The CDR3 nucleotides read TGTGCCAGCAGTGACTCTATAGAAATGAACACTGAAGCTTTCTTT.

The chain carries TRBV30 and TRBJ2-2; D might be TRBD2 (5 bases). The CDR3 is 13 amino acids. The V gene lost 1 base and the J gene lost 6 bases, with 9 bases spanning the gap. Germline V gene data show CDR1 as GTSNPN and CDR2 as SVGIG (reference sequence). The DNA of the CDR3 is TGTGCCTGGAGTGGGGTTAGCGCCGGGGAGCTGTTTTTT. It codes for CAWSGVSAGELFF.

The chain recombines TRBV5-1 with TRBJ2-3; the match to TRBD2 covers 8 bases. Unmatched junction bases numbered 5, after V lost 0 bases and J lost 2 bases. This CDR3 is 16 amino acids long. The germline gives CDR1 SGHRS, CDR2 YFSETQ. CDR3 DNA: TGCGCCAGCAGCTTGGAAGCGCGGGGGGCCACAGATACGCAGTATTTT. As protein: CASSLEARGATDTQYF.

The gene calls are TRBV12-3 or TRBV12-4 and TRBJ2-7, with D perhaps given as TRBD1 or TRBD2 (6 bases each). V was trimmed by 4 bases and J by 2 bases, leaving 12 bases between them. This CDR3 has 14 residues. The CDR3 DNA sequence: TGTGCCAGCAGTTCGGGGGACAACCCCTACGAGCAGTACTTC. Translated, it gives CASSSGDNPYEQYF.

In its sample, this clonotype was seen a few times. V is TRBV7-9 and J is TRBJ2-2, with D possibly matching TRBD1 (6 bases). CDR1 and CDR2 from the germline V gene are SEHNR and FQNEAQ (reference sequence). There are 16 residues in the CDR3. Trimming stripped 4 bases from V and 0 bases from J, with 12 bases between. This CDR3 reads CASSSRQDPNTGELFF. The CDR3 nucleotides are TGTGCCAGCAGCTCTAGACAGGACCCGAACACCGGGGAGCTGTTTTTT.

This clonotype was observed at least ten times. V is TRBV2 and J is TRBJ2-7; D assignment may be TRBD1 or TRBD2 (6 bases each). Trimming stripped 8 bases from V and 0 bases from J, with 11 bases between. The CDR3 is made up of 13 amino acids. Germline V gene data show CDR1 as SNHLY and CDR2 as FYNNEI. CDR3 loop: CASGGTFSYEQYF. Written as DNA, the CDR3 is TGTGCCAGCGGCGGGACATTCTCCTACGAGCAGTACTTC.

As DNA, the CDR3 is TGTGCCAGTACCTCAGGGGTAAGGGGCTACACCTTC. Protein sequence: CASTSGVRGYTF. The chain links TRBV19 to TRBJ1-2; weak D call: TRBD1 (6 bases). Germline-derived CDR1 and CDR2 are LNHDA and SQIVND (reference sequence). Trimming left V 7 bases short and J 8 bases short, with 14 bases between. This CDR3 region has 12 residues. The complete variable domain, with remaining parts taken from reference TRBV19 and TRBJ1-2, reads DGGITQSPKYLFRKEGQNVTLSCEQNLNHDAMYWYRQDPGQGLRLIYYSQIVNDFQKGDIAEGYSVSREKKESFPLTVTSAQKNPTAFYLCASTSGVRGYTFGSGTRLTVV.

In its sample, this clonotype was seen a few times. The J gene is TRBJ2-3, the V gene TRBV5-6; unclear D gene. This CDR3 is 14 amino acids long. The V end was cut by 0 bases, the J end by 4 bases, with 9 bases between. CDR1 is SGHDT and CDR2 is YYEEEE in the germline V gene. CDR3 sequence: CASSLEVGSDTQYF. The CDR3 DNA is TGTGCCAGCAGCTTGGAGGTAGGGTCAGATACGCAGTATTTT.

This clonotype was seen a handful of times. The CDR3 DNA reads TGTGCCAGCAGCCCCAACCTACAGGGCGGCGAGCAGTACGTC. Residues: CASSPNLQGGEQYV. The chain couples TRBV11-2 to TRBJ2-7, with D possibly TRBD1 on 6 matching bases. This CDR3 has 14 amino acids. V shed 5 bases and J shed 6 bases, with 17 bases lying between them. The V gene's germline CDR1 is SGHAT and CDR2 FQNNGV.

This clonotype was seen a few times. CDR3 protein: CASSQRWVSNQPQHF. CDR3 nucleotides: TGCGCCAGCAGCCAACGGTGGGTGAGCAATCAGCCCCAGCATTTT. This chain connects TRBV4-1 to TRBJ1-5; D is undetermined. V gave up 2 bases and J gave up 1 base, with 9 bases separating them. The germline CDR1 and CDR2 sequences are MGHRA and YSYEKL. The CDR3 is 15 amino acids.

The rearrangement links TRBV7-2 to TRBJ1-2; 7 nucleotides agree with TRBD1. Trimming took 5 bases from V and 4 from J; bases not matched to a gene: 7. This CDR3 spans 14 amino acids. Germline CDR1 SGHTA, CDR2 FQGNSA. The CDR3 here is CASSGKGQPYGYTF. CDR3 nucleotide sequence: TGTGCCAGCAGCGGCAAGGGACAGCCCTATGGCTACACCTTC.

The CDR3 DNA sequence: TGTGCCAGCAGCTACCATTATAACAGGGGTGAGCGTAATTCACCCCTCCACTTT. It encodes CASSYHYNRGERNSPLHF. The V call is TRBV4-2, the J call TRBJ1-6; 7 bases agree with TRBD1. The trim removed 5 bases at V and 6 bases at J, leaving 16 bases unmatched. Germline CDR1 and CDR2: LGHNA and YNFKEQ. CDR3 size: 18 residues.

The gene calls are TRBV6-6 and TRBJ2-7; D may be TRBD2 (6 bases). Between the trimmed V and J ends, which lost 2 bases and 2 bases, there was a span of 10 bases. The CDR3 is 14 amino acids. Germline CDR1 and CDR2: MNHNY and SVGAGI (reference sequence). In DNA form, the CDR3 reads TGTGCCAGCAGTTACCGGGGGTCCCCCTACGAGCAGTACTTC. Translation gives CASSYRGSPYEQYF.

A few counts support this clonotype. One end of the junction varies from germline; a read error may be responsible. The chain carries TRBV10-3 and TRBJ2-5, with a possible D match to TRBD2 (5 bases). The germline V gene encodes CDR1 ENHRY and CDR2 SYGVKD. This CDR3 is 14 amino acids long. CDR3: CAMSDGKRGETQYF. CDR3 nucleotides: TGTGCCATGAGTGACGGAAAACGCGGGGAGACCCAGTACTTC.

This chain joins TRBV5-1 and TRBJ2-7, with D perhaps matching TRBD1 (6 bases). V dropped 3 bases and J dropped 7 bases, with 17 bases sitting between them. CDR1 and CDR2 from the germline V gene are SGHRS and YFSETQ. The CDR3 has 14 amino acids. Here the CDR3 DNA reads TGCGCCAGCAGCTCAACAGCAGGGGCTGGGGAGCAGTACTTC. It yields the protein CASSSTAGAGEQYF.

This clonotype was observed many times. The chain is built from TRBV2 and TRBJ2-5; no firm D call. V was clipped by 3 bases and J by 3 bases, with 5 bases between them. The V gene's germline CDR1 is SNHLY and CDR2 FYNNEI. This CDR3 has 12 residues. CDR3 region: CASSESKETQYF. In DNA, the CDR3 is TGTGCCAGCAGTGAGAGTAAAGAGACCCAGTACTTC.

The J gene is TRBJ2-7, the V gene TRBV7-9; TRBD2 agrees at 8 bases. Trimming cost V 0 bases and J 3 bases; bases outside gene matches: 7. The CDR3 is 16 amino acids. Germline CDR1 reads SEHNR; CDR2 reads FQNEAQ (reference sequence). Written as DNA, the CDR3 is TGTGCCAGCAGCTTAGCGCTTAGCGGGATGGACTACGAGCAGTACGTC. It translates to CASSLALSGMDYEQYV.

This clonotype came up many times. The genes are TRBV5-1 and TRBJ2-3, with 9 bases fitting TRBD2. The CDR3 spans 15 residues. Germline assignment: CDR1 SGHRS and CDR2 YFSETQ. The J segment lost 6 bases and the V segment lost 1 base, leaving 6 bases of the junction unmatched. CDR3 in amino acids: CASSLRASGEDTQYF. The CDR3 bases are TGCGCCAGCAGCTTGAGGGCTAGCGGGGAGGATACGCAGTATTTT.

V and J are TRBV28 and TRBJ2-5; 7 bases align to TRBD1. Germline V gene data show CDR1 as MDHEN and CDR2 as SYDVKM. The CDR3 runs 15 residues. Trimming at V came to 3 bases and at J to 3 bases, leaving 7 bases not matched to a gene. CDR3 DNA: TGTGCCAGCAGTTTTACAGGGGCCGTAGAAGAGACCCAGTACTTC. Translation gives CASSFTGAVEETQYF.

In this sample, this clonotype turned up a few times. This chain joins TRBV12-3 or TRBV12-4 and TRBJ2-3, with TRBD1 matching 7 bases. Trimming at V came to 10 bases and at J to 2 bases, leaving 9 bases not matched to a gene. The CDR3 spans 14 residues. CDR3 residues: CATRDREPTDTQYF. The CDR3 nucleotides read TGTGCCACCCGGGACAGAGAACCCACAGATACGCAGTATTTT.

The chain links TRBV4-3 to TRBJ1-1; unclear D gene. The CDR3 length is 14 residues. In germline, CDR1 is LGHNA, CDR2 YSLEER. Trimming shortened V by 0 bases and J by 1 base, and 6 bases separated the two germline ends. CDR3 DNA: TGCGCCAGCAGCCAAGAATTCAGGAACACTGAAGCTTTCTTT. Translation: CASSQEFRNTEAFF.

The chain joins TRBV7-2 to TRBJ1-5; D is unresolved. The CDR3 covers 14 residues. Germline loops: CDR1 SGHTA, CDR2 FQGNSA. Between the trimmed V and J ends, which lost 5 bases and 4 bases, there was a span of 12 bases. The CDR3 bases are TGTGCCAGCAGCGCCGGGGAGGCAAATCAGCCCCAGCATTTT. This codes for CASSAGEANQPQHF.

This clonotype was seen a handful of times. This chain links TRBV7-2 with TRBJ2-3; a possible D gene is TRBD2 (6 bases). V lost 3 bases and J 11 bases, leaving 15 bases between the germline ends. Germline loops: CDR1 SGHTA, CDR2 FQGNSA. The length of the CDR3 is 13 residues. The CDR3, as DNA: TGTGCCAGCAGCTTGGAGGGTCTTAGGGGGCAGTATTTT. This gives the protein CASSLEGLRGQYF.

The chain links TRBV5-1 to TRBJ2-7; D is possibly TRBD2 (5 bases). The CDR3 loop spans 14 amino acids. CDR1 and CDR2 from the germline V gene are SGHRS and YFSETQ. Trimming removed 4 bases at V and 3 bases at J, with 14 bases between. Written as DNA, the CDR3 is TGCGCCAGCAGCCGCTCCGGGGATGTCTACGAGCAGTACTTC. Residues: CASSRSGDVYEQYF.

The V gene is TRBV5-1, the J gene TRBJ1-1, with 7 bases that match TRBD1. The CDR3 sequence is 16 residues long. Trimming cost V 2 bases and J 0 bases; bases outside gene matches: 7. Per the germline V gene, CDR1 is SGHRS and CDR2 is YFSETQ. The CDR3 DNA follows: TGCGCCAGCAGCTTTCACATCAGGGGGATGAACACTGAAGCTTTCTTT. Its protein product is CASSFHIRGMNTEAFF.

This clonotype has a handful of counts. This rearrangement joins TRBV5-4 to TRBJ1-1, with D possibly matching TRBD1 (6 bases). CDR1 SGHNT and CDR2 YYREEE come from the germline V gene (reference sequence). The CDR3 contains 15 residues. Trimming left V 0 bases short and J 5 bases short, with 14 bases between. CDR3 nucleotides: TGTGCCAGCAGCTTGGATGCAGGGGCAGGTACTGAAGCTTTCTTT. Protein: CASSLDAGAGTEAFF.